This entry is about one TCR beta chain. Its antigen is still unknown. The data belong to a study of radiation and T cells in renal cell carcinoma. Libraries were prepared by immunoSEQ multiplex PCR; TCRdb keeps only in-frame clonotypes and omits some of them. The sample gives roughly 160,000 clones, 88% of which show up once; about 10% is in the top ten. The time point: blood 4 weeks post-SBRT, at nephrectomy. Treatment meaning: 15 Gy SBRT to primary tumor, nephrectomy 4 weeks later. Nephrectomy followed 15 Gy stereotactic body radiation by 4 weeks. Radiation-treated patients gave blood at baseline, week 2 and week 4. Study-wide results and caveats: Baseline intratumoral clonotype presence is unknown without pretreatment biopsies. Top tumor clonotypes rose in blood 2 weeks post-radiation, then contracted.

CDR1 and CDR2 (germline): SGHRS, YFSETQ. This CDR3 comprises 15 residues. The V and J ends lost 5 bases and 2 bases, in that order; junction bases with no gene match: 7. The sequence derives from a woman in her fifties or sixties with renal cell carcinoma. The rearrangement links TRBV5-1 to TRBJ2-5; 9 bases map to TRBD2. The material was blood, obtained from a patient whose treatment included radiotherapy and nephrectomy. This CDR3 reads CASSRLAGTQETQYF. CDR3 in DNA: TGCGCCAGCAGTCGCCTAGCGGGGACTCAAGAGACCCAGTACTTC.